The clone carrying this TCR beta chain turned up a few times. Its target is unknown. The data stem from a study of blood T cells in healthy people across ages. Study details: Template-switching capture recovered about one barcoded beta molecule per two T cells.

Study-wide results and caveats: In long-lived donors, naive CD4+ cell counts and diversity exceeded those of aged donors.

Each donor was a healthy Caucasian individual from Russia, aged about 6 to 100. Whenever a sample was processed, at least 6.5 million PBMCs were isolated. Germline-derived CDR1 and CDR2 are LNHNV and YYDKDF (reference sequence). Deletions cut 2 bases from V and 4 bases from J, with 8 bases between. The CDR3 covers 13 residues. The second PCR ran about 6 to 11 cycles with a sample-barcoded 5' primer and J-beta primers. TCRdb reprocessed the 5' RACE reads via MiXCR and lists one record per CDR3 protein. This repertoire shows approximately 1.5 million distinct CDR3 sequences, approximately 39% found once; its top ten account for 4%.

The sample was blood. J is TRBJ1-2 and V is TRBV15, with unresolved D. This TCR derives from a young woman in good health. CDR3 protein: CATSRSTLYGYTF. CDR3 bases: TGTGCCACCAGCAGATCGACACTCTATGGCTACACCTTC.